This T cell receptor (beta chain) originates from a study of OX40 agonist ivuxolimab in advanced cancers. Turning to the study itself: The dose-escalation cohort had hepatocellular carcinoma, melanoma, renal cell or head and neck cancer.

Only in-frame clones appear in the TCRdb table, and some are missing; sequencing was by immunoSEQ multiplex PCR. The sample shows some 70,000 clones, 86% of them seen only once. The sequence was collected from an adult with an advanced solid tumor such as melanoma, head and neck, liver or kidney cancer. The sequencing here drew on CD4+ or CD8+ T cells sorted from blood, taken in a trial of the OX40 agonist ivuxolimab.

The CDR3 coding sequence is TGCGCCAGCAGCTCGGTGGCAGCTGGGACAGTTAGCACAGATACGCAGTATTTT. Translation: CASSSVAAGTVSTDTQYF. This chain joins TRBV5-1 and TRBJ2-3; 7 bases are shared with TRBD1. The CDR3 spans 18 residues. In germline, CDR1 is SGHRS, CDR2 YFSETQ. V shed 3 bases and J 0 bases; nucleotides not matched to a gene: 13.